This T cell receptor (beta chain) is drawn from a study of T-cell reconstitution after alpha-beta-depleted transplantation in children. Study-level findings and limits: Some patients showed high day-60 TCRbeta diversity, which derived from surviving recipient T cells and thymic progenitors. The study reportedly traced alpha-beta T cells about two months after transplant to several hundred expanded graft clones.

Preparation of the TCRbeta library was carried out with unique molecular identifiers. TCRdb recomputed calls from the PCR reads with MiXCR, one row per CDR3 protein. The sample comprises around 270,000 distinct CDR3 sequences, over 9% of which are singletons, and around 7.5% rests with the top ten. Germline assignment: CDR1 DFQATT and CDR2 SNEGSKA (reference sequence). The CDR3 sequence is 16 residues long. J lost 1 base, V lost 5 bases, and 7 bases had no gene match. This clonotype has a count of ten or more. Its target is unknown. The sequenced sample was PBMCs, obtained before TCRalphabeta/CD19-depleted stem cell transplant. The TCR comes from a boy in the first two years of life with acute myeloid leukemia, due to receive a stem cell transplant. V gene TRBV20-1 combines with J gene TRBJ1-5, with 11 bases that match TRBD1. In DNA, the CDR3 is TGCAGTGCTCAGGACAGGGGGCGAGGAAGCAATCAGCCCCAGCATTTT. Translation gives CSAQDRGRGSNQPQHF.